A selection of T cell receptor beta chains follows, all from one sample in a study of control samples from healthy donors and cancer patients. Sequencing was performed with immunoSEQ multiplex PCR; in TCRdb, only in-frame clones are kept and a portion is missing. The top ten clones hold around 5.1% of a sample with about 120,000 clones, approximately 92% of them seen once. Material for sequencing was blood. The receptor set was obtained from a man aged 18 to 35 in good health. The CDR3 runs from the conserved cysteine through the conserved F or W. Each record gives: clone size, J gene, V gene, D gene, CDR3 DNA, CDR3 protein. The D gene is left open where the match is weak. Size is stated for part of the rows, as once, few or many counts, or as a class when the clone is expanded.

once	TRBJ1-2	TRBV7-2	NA	TGTGCCAGCAGCACGACGGGGGGGGAGGACTATGGCTACACCTTC	CASSTTGGEDYGYTF
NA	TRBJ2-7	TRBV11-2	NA	TGTGCCAGCAGCTTGGGTCCCGGGACCTCCTACGAGCAGTACTTC	CASSLGPGTSYEQYF
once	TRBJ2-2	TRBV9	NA	TGTGCCAGCAGCGTAGACGGCAAGAACACCGGGGAGCTGTTTTTT	CASSVDGKNTGELFF
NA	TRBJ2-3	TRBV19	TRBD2	TGTGCCAGTAGTACCGGACTAGCGGGGGGCCAGACAGATACGCAGTATTTT	CASSTGLAGGQTDTQYF
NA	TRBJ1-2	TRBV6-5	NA	TGTGCCAGCAGTCCCAGGGACGGGATCCACCGGGTCACCTTC	CASSPRDGIHRVTF
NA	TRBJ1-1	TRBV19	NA	TGTGCCAGTAGTACCCGAAACACTGAAGCTTTCTTT	CASSTRNTEAFF
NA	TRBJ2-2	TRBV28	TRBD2	TGTGCCAGCAGCTCCTCTAGCGGGGGCTACACCGGGGAGCTGTTTTTT	CASSSSSGGYTGELFF
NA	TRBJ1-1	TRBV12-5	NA	TGTGCTAGTGGTCGAAACAGGGTATCGGGGACTGAAGCTTTCTTT	CASGRNRVSGTEAFF
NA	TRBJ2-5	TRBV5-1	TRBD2	TGCGCCAGCAGCTTGTCCCCTAGCGGGGGCGGGGAGACCCAGTACTTC	CASSLSPSGGGETQYF
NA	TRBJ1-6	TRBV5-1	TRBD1	TGCGCCAGCAGCTTGGCCTTGACAGGGAATTCACCCCTCCACTTT	CASSLALTGNSPLHF
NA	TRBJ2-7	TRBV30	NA	TGTGCCTGGAGGGGTTCCTACGAGCAGTACTTC	CAWRGSYEQYF
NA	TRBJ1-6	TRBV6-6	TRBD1	TGTGCCAGCAGGGGACAGGGAGGTTCACCCCTCCACTTT	CASRGQGGSPLHF
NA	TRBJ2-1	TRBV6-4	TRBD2	TGTGCCAGCAGTGACTGGAGCGGGGGCCAGAATGAGCAGTTCTTC	CASSDWSGGQNEQFF
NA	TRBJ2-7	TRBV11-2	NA	TGTGCCAGCAGCTCGCACGGACCGAATCGCGCCGAGCAGTACTTC	CASSSHGPNRAEQYF